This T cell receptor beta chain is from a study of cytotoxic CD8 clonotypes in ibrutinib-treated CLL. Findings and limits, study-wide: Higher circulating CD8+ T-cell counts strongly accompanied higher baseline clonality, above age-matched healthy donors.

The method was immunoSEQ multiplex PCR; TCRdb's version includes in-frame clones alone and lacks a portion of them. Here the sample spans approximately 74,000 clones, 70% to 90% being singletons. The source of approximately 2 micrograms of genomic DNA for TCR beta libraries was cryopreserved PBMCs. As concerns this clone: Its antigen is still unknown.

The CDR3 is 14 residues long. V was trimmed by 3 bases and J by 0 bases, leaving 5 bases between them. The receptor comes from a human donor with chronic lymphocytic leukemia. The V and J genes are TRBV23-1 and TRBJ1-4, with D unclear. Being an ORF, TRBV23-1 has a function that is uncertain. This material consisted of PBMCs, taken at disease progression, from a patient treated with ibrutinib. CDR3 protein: CASSHLATNEKLFF. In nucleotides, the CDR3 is TGCGCCAGCAGTCACCTTGCAACTAATGAAAAACTGTTTTTT.